This TCR beta chain is drawn from a study of shared clonotypes between healthy human individuals. Concerning this clone itself: Its antigen remains unknown.

This CDR3 spans 14 amino acids. Germline CDR1 SGHVS, CDR2 FQNEAQ. V gave up 3 bases and J gave up 6 bases; unmatched junction bases: 4. Study results and caveats: Sorted-subset samples were not fully sequenced, rarefaction indicated.

The method was immunoSEQ multiplex PCR; TCRdb's version includes in-frame clones alone and lacks a portion of them. The sample shows roughly 2.5 million clones, 90% to 95% of them seen only once. Specimen: naive CD4+ T cells sorted from blood. Documented subset: CD45RA+ positively selected. This receptor was taken from a man between 18 and 35 years old in good health. V is TRBV7-8 and J is TRBJ1-1; 10 positions match TRBD1. CDR3 sequence reads: CASSFGDRGSEAFF. The CDR3 nucleotides read TGTGCCAGCAGCTTTGGGGACAGGGGATCTGAAGCTTTCTTT.